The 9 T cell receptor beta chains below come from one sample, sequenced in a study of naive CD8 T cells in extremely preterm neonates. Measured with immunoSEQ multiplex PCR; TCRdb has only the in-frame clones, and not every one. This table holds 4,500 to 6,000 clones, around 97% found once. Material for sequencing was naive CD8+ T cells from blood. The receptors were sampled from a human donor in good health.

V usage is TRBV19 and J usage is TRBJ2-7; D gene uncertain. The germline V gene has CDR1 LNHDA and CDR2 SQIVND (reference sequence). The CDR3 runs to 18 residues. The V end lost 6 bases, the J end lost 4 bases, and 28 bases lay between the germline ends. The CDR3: CASRIRRPQASSGYEQYF. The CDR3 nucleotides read TGTGCCAGTAGAATACGCCGCCCGCAGGCCTCGTCAGGATACGAGCAGTACTTC.

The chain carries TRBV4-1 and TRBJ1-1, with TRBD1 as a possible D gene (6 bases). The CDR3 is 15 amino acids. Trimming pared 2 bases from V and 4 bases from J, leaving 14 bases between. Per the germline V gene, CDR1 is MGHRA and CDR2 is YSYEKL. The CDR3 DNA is TGCGCCAGCAGCCAATTACAGGCGACAGGCACTGAAGCTTTCTTT. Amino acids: CASSQLQATGTEAFF.

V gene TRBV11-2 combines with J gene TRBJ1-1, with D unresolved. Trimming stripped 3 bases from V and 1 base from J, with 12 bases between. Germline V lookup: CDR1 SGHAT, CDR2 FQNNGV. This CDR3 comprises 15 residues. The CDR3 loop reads CASSFLIPRNTEAFF. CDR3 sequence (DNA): TGTGCCAGCAGCTTTCTTATACCCAGGAACACTGAAGCTTTCTTT.

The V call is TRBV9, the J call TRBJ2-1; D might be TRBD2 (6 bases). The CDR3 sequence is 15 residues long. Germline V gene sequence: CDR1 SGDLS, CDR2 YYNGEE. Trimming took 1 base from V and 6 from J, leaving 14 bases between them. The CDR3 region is CASSVTGLAINEQFF. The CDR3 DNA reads TGTGCCAGCAGCGTAACGGGTCTAGCGATCAATGAGCAGTTCTTC.

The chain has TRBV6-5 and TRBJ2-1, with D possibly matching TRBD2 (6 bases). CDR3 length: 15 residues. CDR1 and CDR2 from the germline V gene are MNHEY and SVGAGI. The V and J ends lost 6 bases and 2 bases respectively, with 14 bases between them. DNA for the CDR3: TGTGCCAGCAGCCATAGCGGAGGGACCTACAATGAGCAGTTCTTC. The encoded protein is CASSHSGGTYNEQFF.

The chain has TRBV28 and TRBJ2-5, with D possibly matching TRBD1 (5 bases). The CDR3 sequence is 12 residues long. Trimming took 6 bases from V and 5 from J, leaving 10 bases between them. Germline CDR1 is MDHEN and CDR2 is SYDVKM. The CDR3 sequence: CASSRVGETQYF. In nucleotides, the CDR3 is TGTGCCAGCAGCAGGGTTGGGGAGACCCAGTACTTC.

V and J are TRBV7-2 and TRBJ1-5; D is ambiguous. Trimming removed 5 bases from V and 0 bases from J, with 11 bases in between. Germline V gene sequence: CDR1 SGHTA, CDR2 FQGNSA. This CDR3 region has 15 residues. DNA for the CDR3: TGTGCCAGCAGCCGCGGTTTATATAGCAATCAGCCCCAGCATTTT. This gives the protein CASSRGLYSNQPQHF. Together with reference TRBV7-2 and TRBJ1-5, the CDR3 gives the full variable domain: GAGVSQSPSNKVTEKGKDVELRCDPISGHTALYWYRQSLGQGLEFLIYFQGNSAPDKSGLPSDRFSAERTGGSVSTLTIQRTQQEDSAVYLCASSRGLYSNQPQHFGDGTRLSIL.

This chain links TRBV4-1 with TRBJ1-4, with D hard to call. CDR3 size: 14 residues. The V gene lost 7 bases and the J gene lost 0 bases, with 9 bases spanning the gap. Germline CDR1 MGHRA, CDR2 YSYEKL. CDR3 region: CASTARPTNEKLFF. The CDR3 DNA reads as TGCGCCAGCACCGCCAGGCCAACTAATGAAAAACTGTTTTTT.

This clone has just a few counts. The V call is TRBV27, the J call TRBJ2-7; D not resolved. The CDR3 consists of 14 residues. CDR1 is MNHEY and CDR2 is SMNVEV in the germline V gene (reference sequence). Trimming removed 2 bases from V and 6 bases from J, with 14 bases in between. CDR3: CASSLPSSVGEQYF. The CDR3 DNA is TGTGCCAGCAGTTTACCCTCTAGTGTCGGCGAGCAGTACTTC.